Following are 26 T cell receptor beta chains from one sample sequenced in a study of memory CD8 T cells in hepatitis C reinfection. Time point in this sample: late/post reinfection, 12 to 24 weeks after detection. Sorted cells were sequenced directly ex vivo without any in vitro expansion. Method: immunoSEQ multiplex PCR; TCRdb's copy keeps in-frame clones and lacks some. The sample shows some 44,000 clones, 80% to 90% of them seen only once. The sequencing sample was made of naive CD8+ T cells sorted from blood. The receptors originated from a young man with hepatitis C virus infection.

The chain combines TRBV4-2 with TRBJ2-5, with 10 bases identical to TRBD2. Per germline, CDR1 LGHNA and CDR2 YNFKEQ. The length of the CDR3 is 15 residues. With V trimmed by 0 bases and J by 5 bases, 3 bases remained unmatched. CDR3 bases: TGTGCCAGCAGCCAAGAGGGACTAGCGTTTGAGACCCAGTACTTC. Amino acid sequence: CASSQEGLAFETQYF.

This clone appeared a single time. V and J are TRBV13 and TRBJ2-1, with 7 bases lining up with TRBD2. Per germline, CDR1 PRHDT and CDR2 FYEKMQ (reference sequence). The V and J ends lost 4 bases and 3 bases, in that order; junction bases with no gene match: 9. The CDR3 sequence is 16 residues long. The CDR3 is CASSSGAGVYYNEQFF. The CDR3 DNA follows: TGTGCCAGCAGCTCCGGTGCGGGGGTCTACTACAATGAGCAGTTCTTC.

J is TRBJ2-3 and V is TRBV6-1, with a weak D call TRBD1 (6 bases). The CDR3 totals 14 residues. Germline CDR1 reads MNHNS; CDR2 reads SASEGT. Trimming pared 2 bases from V and 2 bases from J, leaving 8 bases between. The CDR3 loop is CASSERDNTDTQYF. CDR3 DNA sequence: TGTGCCAGCAGTGAACGGGACAACACAGATACGCAGTATTTT.

This chain joins TRBV2 and TRBJ2-5; 8 nucleotides align to TRBD2. The trim removed 7 bases at V and 3 bases at J, leaving 4 bases unmatched. This CDR3 has 13 amino acids. Germline values: CDR1 SNHLY, CDR2 FYNNEI. CDR3 amino acids: CASIPGGEETQYF. The CDR3, as DNA: TGTGCCAGCATCCCCGGGGGGGAAGAGACCCAGTACTTC. The full variable domain, completed using reference TRBV2 and TRBJ2-5, is EPEVTQTPSHQVTQMGQEVILRCVPISNHLYFYWYRQILGQKVEFLVSFYNNEISEKSEIFDDQFSVERPDGSNFTLKIRSTKLEDSAMYFCASIPGGEETQYFGPGTRLLVL.

The chain joins TRBV4-1 to TRBJ2-1; D may be TRBD2 (6 bases). The V gene's germline CDR1 is MGHRA and CDR2 YSYEKL. This CDR3 comprises 12 residues. V shed 1 base and J shed 10 bases, with 8 bases lying between them. The CDR3 loop is CASSQVGGEQFF. CDR3 bases: TGCGCCAGCAGCCAAGTTGGAGGGGAGCAGTTCTTC.

The rearrangement joins TRBV2 to TRBJ2-3; tentative D call: TRBD2 (5 bases). The V end was cut by 6 bases, the J end by 1 base, with 17 bases between. From germline, CDR1 is SNHLY and CDR2 FYNNEI. The CDR3 sequence is 16 residues long. In nucleotides, the CDR3 is TGTGCCAGCAGGCCCGGAGCGGCCGGGGGCACAGATACGCAGTATTTT. It codes for CASRPGAAGGTDTQYF.

J is TRBJ2-1 and V is TRBV5-4, with a weak D call TRBD1 (6 bases). The CDR3 loop spans 12 amino acids. V was shortened by 3 bases and J by 10 bases, with 11 bases between the two germline ends. The germline V gene has CDR1 SGHNT and CDR2 YYREEE (reference sequence). DNA of the CDR3: TGTGCCAGCAGCTCCGGACAGTACGAGCAGTTCTTC. This codes for CASSSGQYEQFF.

The chain uses TRBV5-1 and TRBJ1-1, with 7 bases fitting TRBD1. Germline values: CDR1 SGHRS, CDR2 YFSETQ. The junction had 7 bases not matched to a gene; V was cut back by 0 bases and J by 5 bases. This CDR3 is 15 amino acids long. CDR3 coding DNA: TGCGCCAGCAGCTTGGGGTCGGGACAGTTGACTGAAGCTTTCTTT. Encoded protein: CASSLGSGQLTEAFF.

The CDR3, as DNA: TGTGCCAGCAGTTACCCTAAGACAGGGGGCCGGACTGAAGCTTTCTTT. Protein product: CASSYPKTGGRTEAFF. This rearrangement joins TRBV6-5 to TRBJ1-1, with TRBD1 matching over 10 bases. The CDR3 totals 16 residues. V lost 2 bases and J lost 5; bases outside the gene matches: 8. From germline, CDR1 is MNHEY and CDR2 SVGAGI.

The V call is TRBV5-4, the J call TRBJ2-5, with D possibly being TRBD2 (5 bases). V was cut by 6 bases and J by 0 bases, with 12 bases left in between. This CDR3 is 14 amino acids long. Germline V gene sequence: CDR1 SGHNT, CDR2 YYREEE (reference sequence). The CDR3 DNA follows: TGTGCCAGCACCCAATGGGGAGACCAAGAGACCCAGTACTTC. This gives the protein CASTQWGDQETQYF. Full variable domain (missing parts from reference TRBV5-4 and TRBJ2-5): ETGVTQSPTHLIKTRGQQVTLRCSSQSGHNTVSWYQQALGQGPQFIFQYYREEENGRGNFPPRFSGLQFPNYSSELNVNALELDDSALYLCASTQWGDQETQYFGPGTRLLVL.

This clone was recorded once. J is TRBJ1-1 and V is TRBV27; the match to TRBD1 covers 7 bases. Per germline, CDR1 MNHEY and CDR2 SMNVEV (reference sequence). The CDR3 consists of 12 residues. V shed 3 bases and J 6 bases; nucleotides not matched to a gene: 1. The chain's CDR3 is CASSFTGAEAFF. CDR3 in DNA: TGTGCCAGCAGTTTCACAGGGGCTGAAGCTTTCTTT.

The chain carries TRBV6-5 and TRBJ2-7; D may be TRBD2 (5 bases). CDR1 and CDR2 from the germline V gene are MNHEY and SVGAGI. The length of the CDR3 is 13 residues. Trimming pared 4 bases from V and 6 bases from J, leaving 13 bases between. The chain's CDR3 is CASSSGLGGEQYF. The CDR3 DNA sequence: TGTGCCAGCAGTTCCGGCTTAGGAGGCGAGCAGTACTTC.

This rearrangement joins TRBV4-1 to TRBJ2-2; 13 bases line up with TRBD2. With 1 base clipped from V and 5 bases from J, the junction kept 10 bases outside the gene matches. CDR3 length: 19 residues. Germline CDR1 MGHRA, CDR2 YSYEKL. The CDR3 DNA is TGCGCCAGCAGCCAAGTGGGAGGACTAGCGGGGGTCGTGACCGGGGAGCTGTTTTTT. Its protein product is CASSQVGGLAGVVTGELFF.

This chain joins TRBV6-1 and TRBJ2-2; 12 bases fit TRBD2. The germline CDR1 and CDR2 sequences are MNHNS and SASEGT. J was trimmed by 4 bases and V by 8 bases; bases with no gene match: 5. This CDR3 region has 15 residues. Written as DNA, the CDR3 is TGTGCCAGCGGACCTAGCGGGGGGGCCACCGGGGAGCTGTTTTTT. It yields the protein CASGPSGGATGELFF.

This chain joins TRBV15 and TRBJ2-1; 10 bases map to TRBD1. The CDR3 runs 16 residues. Germline-derived CDR1 and CDR2 are LNHNV and YYDKDF (reference sequence). With 3 bases clipped from V and 4 bases from J, the junction kept 6 bases outside the gene matches. The CDR3 nucleotides read TGTGCCACCAGCAGGGCCGACAGGGGGCTATACAATGAGCAGTTCTTC. Its translation: CATSRADRGLYNEQFF.

V is TRBV28 and J is TRBJ2-1; TRBD2 agrees at 7 bases. The CDR3 totals 13 residues. V shed 10 bases and J 4 bases; nucleotides not matched to a gene: 7. Germline CDR1 reads MDHEN; CDR2 reads SYDVKM. The CDR3 region is CAIKRDSYNEQFF. CDR3 bases: TGTGCCATCAAGCGGGACTCTTACAATGAGCAGTTCTTC. Based on the CDR3 plus reference TRBV28 and TRBJ2-1, the full variable domain is DVKVTQSSRYLVKRTGEKVFLECVQDMDHENMFWYRQDPGLGLRLIYFSYDVKMKEKGDIPEGYSVSREKKERFSLILESASTNQTSMYLCAIKRDSYNEQFFGPGTRLTVL.

V usage is TRBV7-8 and J usage is TRBJ2-5, with 12 bases fitting TRBD2. The CDR3 loop spans 17 amino acids. CDR1 SGHVS and CDR2 FQNEAQ come from the germline V gene. Trimming cost V 3 bases and J 2 bases; bases outside gene matches: 7. CDR3 loop: CASSFPRLAGVQETQYF. The DNA of the CDR3 is TGTGCCAGCAGCTTCCCTCGACTAGCGGGGGTGCAAGAGACCCAGTACTTC.

The V call is TRBV19, the J call TRBJ1-5, with 9 nucleotides matching TRBD1. Germline CDR1 reads LNHDA; CDR2 reads SQIVND (reference sequence). The CDR3 is 17 residues long. V dropped 6 bases and J dropped 0; count of bases not matched to a gene: 9. The CDR3 loop is CASRLTGGLDSNQPQHF. The CDR3 DNA reads TGTGCCAGTAGGTTAACAGGGGGCCTAGATAGCAATCAGCCCCAGCATTTT.

In nucleotides, the CDR3 is TGTGCCAGCAGCTCCCTGGGACAGGGTTGGAAGCAAGAGACCCAGTACTTC. Translated: CASSSLGQGWKQETQYF. This chain uses TRBV7-6 with TRBJ2-5; 9 bases line up with TRBD1. This CDR3 comprises 17 residues. Germline V gene lookup returns CDR1 SGHVS and CDR2 FNYEAQ. The V gene end was trimmed by 4 bases and the J gene end by 2 bases; junction bases not matched to a gene: 11. Variable domain in full (rest from reference TRBV7-6 and TRBJ2-5): GAGVSQSPRYKVTKRGQDVALRCDPISGHVSLYWYRQALGQGPEFLTYFNYEAQQDKSGLPNDRFSAERPEGSISTLTIQRTEQRDSAMYRCASSSLGQGWKQETQYFGPGTRLLVL.

The chain is built from TRBV11-2 and TRBJ2-3; D ambiguous. The V gene's germline CDR1 is SGHAT and CDR2 FQNNGV. V shed 8 bases and J shed 1 base, with 10 bases lying between them. The CDR3 consists of 13 residues. In DNA, the CDR3 is TGTGCCAGCCTCAGGTCAGGCACAGATACGCAGTATTTT. As protein: CASLRSGTDTQYF.

The rearrangement links TRBV28 to TRBJ1-2, with D unclear. This CDR3 contains 14 residues. The V gene lost 7 bases and the J gene lost 0 bases, with 12 bases spanning the gap. Germline-derived CDR1 and CDR2 are MDHEN and SYDVKM. CDR3 amino acids: CASIPAGPNYGYTF. The CDR3 DNA is TGTGCCAGCATTCCCGCGGGTCCTAACTATGGCTACACCTTC.

The J gene is TRBJ2-1, the V gene TRBV19, with 9 bases fitting TRBD2. J lost 1 base, V lost 2 bases, and 9 bases had no gene match. The CDR3 sequence is 18 residues long. Germline-derived CDR1 and CDR2 are LNHDA and SQIVND (reference sequence). The CDR3 protein is CASSIFSSSGASYNEQFF. DNA of the CDR3: TGTGCCAGTAGTATATTTTCCTCTAGCGGGGCATCCTACAATGAGCAGTTCTTC.

The chain has TRBV4-2 and TRBJ2-1; 9 bases align to TRBD2. Germline V CDR1 and CDR2: LGHNA, YNFKEQ. This CDR3 contains 18 residues. The J segment lost 9 bases and the V segment lost 2 bases, leaving 17 bases of the junction unmatched. CDR3: CASSQNTTSGFPVGEQFF. CDR3 sequence (DNA): TGTGCCAGCAGCCAAAATACGACTAGCGGATTCCCAGTGGGTGAGCAGTTCTTC.

The genes are TRBV5-1 and TRBJ2-3; a weak D match, TRBD1 (6 bases). There are 15 residues in the CDR3. Trimming stripped 3 bases from V and 0 bases from J, with 11 bases between. Germline V gene sequence: CDR1 SGHRS, CDR2 YFSETQ. The CDR3 nucleotides read TGCGCCAGCAGCTCCGGGACAATGAGCACAGATACGCAGTATTTT. It specifies CASSSGTMSTDTQYF.

This clone was observed once. The V and J genes are TRBV4-1 and TRBJ2-7; 10 positions agree with TRBD1. The CDR3 loop spans 15 amino acids. V was pared by 2 bases and J by 3 bases, with 4 bases of the junction left unmatched. Germline assignment: CDR1 MGHRA and CDR2 YSYEKL. The DNA of the CDR3 is TGCGCCAGCAGCCAAACCGGGACAGGGGACTACGAGCAGTACTTC. Its protein is CASSQTGTGDYEQYF.

The chain recombines TRBV19 with TRBJ2-4, with D possibly being TRBD2 (6 bases). V was clipped by 0 bases and J by 0 bases, with 9 bases between them. From germline, CDR1 is LNHDA and CDR2 SQIVND (reference sequence). The length of the CDR3 is 16 residues. Here the CDR3 reads CASSIEEGRAKNIQYF. In nucleotides, the CDR3 is TGTGCCAGTAGTATAGAGGAGGGCCGAGCCAAAAACATTCAGTACTTC.